This T cell receptor beta chain came from a study of follicular helper T cells after annual influenza vaccination. The CDR3 length is 13 residues. Germline values: CDR1 SGHNT, CDR2 YYREEE (reference sequence). The V gene lost 4 bases and the J gene lost 5 bases, with 12 bases spanning the gap. Study-level findings and limits: Recurrent ICOS+CD38+ cTfh clonotypes included tetramer and AIM influenza-specific ones.

A remark on this clone: Its specificity is unknown.

Time point of the sample: 2015-2016 season, 7 days after influenza vaccination. Community-dwelling subjects without influenza vaccination in the prior 6 months were enrolled. Cells are cTfh (non-naive CD4+CXCR5+PD-1+), split by ICOS and CD38 into double-positive or double-negative. Sequencing of TCRB used Survey level resolution. TCRdb's copy holds only in-frame clones and misses some; the assay was immunoSEQ multiplex PCR. The profile shows about 10,000 clones, around 80% of them singletons. Source: CXCR5+ CD38- circulating T follicular helper cells from blood, taken 7 days after influenza vaccination. Subset indicated: circulating Tfh, non-naive CD4+CXCR5+PD-1+ (ICOS+CD38+ or ICOS-CD38-). The TCR sequence derives from an adult who received the influenza vaccine. V usage is TRBV5-4 and J usage is TRBJ2-5; D is unclear. The CDR3 loop is CASSTGSEETQYF. For the CDR3, the DNA is TGTGCCAGCAGCACCGGGTCGGAGGAGACCCAGTACTTC.